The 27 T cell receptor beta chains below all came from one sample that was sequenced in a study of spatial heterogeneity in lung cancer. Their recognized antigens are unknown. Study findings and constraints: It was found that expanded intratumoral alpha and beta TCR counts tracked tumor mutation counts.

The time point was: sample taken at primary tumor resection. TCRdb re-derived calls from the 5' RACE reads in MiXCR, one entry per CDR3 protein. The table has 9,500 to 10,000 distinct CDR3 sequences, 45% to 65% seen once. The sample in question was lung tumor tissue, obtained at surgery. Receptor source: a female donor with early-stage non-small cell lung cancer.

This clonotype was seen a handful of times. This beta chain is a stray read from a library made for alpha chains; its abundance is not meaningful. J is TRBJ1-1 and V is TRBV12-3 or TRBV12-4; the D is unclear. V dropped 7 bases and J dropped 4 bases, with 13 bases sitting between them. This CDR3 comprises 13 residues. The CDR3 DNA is TGTGCCAGCAAGATACTACGGTCCACTGAAGCTTTCTTT. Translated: CASKILRSTEAFF.

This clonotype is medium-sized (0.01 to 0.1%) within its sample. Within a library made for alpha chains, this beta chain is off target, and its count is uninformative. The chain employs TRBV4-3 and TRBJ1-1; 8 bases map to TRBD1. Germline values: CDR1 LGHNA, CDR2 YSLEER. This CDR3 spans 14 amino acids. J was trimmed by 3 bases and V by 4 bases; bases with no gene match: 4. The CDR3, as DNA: TGCGCCAGCAGCCGAGGGACAGGCTACACTGAAGCTTTCTTT. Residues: CASSRGTGYTEAFF.

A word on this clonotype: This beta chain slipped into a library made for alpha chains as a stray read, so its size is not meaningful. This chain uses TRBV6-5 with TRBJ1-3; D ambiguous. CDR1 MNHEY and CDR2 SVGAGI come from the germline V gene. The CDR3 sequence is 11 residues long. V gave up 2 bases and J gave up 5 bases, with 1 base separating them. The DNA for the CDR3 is TGTGCCAGCAGTTACCGAAACACCATATATTTT. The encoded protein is CASSYRNTIYF.

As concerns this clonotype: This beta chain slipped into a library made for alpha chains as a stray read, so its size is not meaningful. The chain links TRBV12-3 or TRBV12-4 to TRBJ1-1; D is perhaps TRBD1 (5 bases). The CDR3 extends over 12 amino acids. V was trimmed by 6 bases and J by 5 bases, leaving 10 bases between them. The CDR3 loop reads CASRGAGTEAFF. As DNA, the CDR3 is TGTGCCAGCAGAGGGGCTGGGACTGAAGCTTTCTTT.

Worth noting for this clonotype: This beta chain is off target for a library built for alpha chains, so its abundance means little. CDR3 nucleotide sequence: TGTGCCAGCAGTTGGGGAAAGAACACTGAAGCTTTCTTT. Translation gives CASSWGKNTEAFF. The chain combines TRBV6-5 with TRBJ1-1; D is undetermined. The germline V gene encodes CDR1 MNHEY and CDR2 SVGAGI. The CDR3 loop spans 13 amino acids. V lost 4 bases to trimming and J lost 1 base, with 7 bases between them.

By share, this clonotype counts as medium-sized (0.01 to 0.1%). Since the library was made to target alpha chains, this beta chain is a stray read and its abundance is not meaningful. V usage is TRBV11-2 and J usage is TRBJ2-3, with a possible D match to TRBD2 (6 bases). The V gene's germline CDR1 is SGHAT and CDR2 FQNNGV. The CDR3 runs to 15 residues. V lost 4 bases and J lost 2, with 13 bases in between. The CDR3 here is CASSSRGRATDTQYF. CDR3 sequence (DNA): TGTGCCAGCAGCTCGCGGGGAAGGGCCACAGATACGCAGTATTTT.

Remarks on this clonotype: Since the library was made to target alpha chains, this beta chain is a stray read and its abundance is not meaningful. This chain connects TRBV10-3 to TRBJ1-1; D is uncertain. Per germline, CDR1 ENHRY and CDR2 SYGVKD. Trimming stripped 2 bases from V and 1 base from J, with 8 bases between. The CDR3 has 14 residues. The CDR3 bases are TGTGCCATCAGTGAGGGGAACAGGAACACTGAAGCTTTCTTT. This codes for CAISEGNRNTEAFF.

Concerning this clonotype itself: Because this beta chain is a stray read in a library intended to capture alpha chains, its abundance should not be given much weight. The DNA of the CDR3 is TGTGCCAGCAGTTTAGCGGCAAAGGGAAAAGAGACCCAGTACTTC. Amino acid sequence: CASSLAAKGKETQYF. The V and J genes are TRBV12-3 or TRBV12-4 and TRBJ2-5; D is undetermined. V was clipped by 0 bases and J by 3 bases, with 11 bases between them. The CDR3 spans 15 residues.

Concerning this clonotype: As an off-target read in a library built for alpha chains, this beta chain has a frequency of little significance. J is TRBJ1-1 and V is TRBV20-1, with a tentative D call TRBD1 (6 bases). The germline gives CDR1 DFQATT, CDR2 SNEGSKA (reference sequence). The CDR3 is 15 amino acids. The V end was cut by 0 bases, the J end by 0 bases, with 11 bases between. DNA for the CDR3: TGCAGTGCTAGAGAGTACGGGGGCATGAACACTGAAGCTTTCTTT. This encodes CSAREYGGMNTEAFF.

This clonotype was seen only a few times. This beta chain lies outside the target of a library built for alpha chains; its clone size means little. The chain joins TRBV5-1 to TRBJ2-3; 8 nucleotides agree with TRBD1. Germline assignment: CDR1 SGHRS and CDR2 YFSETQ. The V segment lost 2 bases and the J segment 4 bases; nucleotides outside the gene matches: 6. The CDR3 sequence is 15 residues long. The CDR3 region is CASSFAGGSADTQYF. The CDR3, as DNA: TGCGCCAGCAGCTTCGCAGGGGGCTCGGCAGATACGCAGTATTTT.

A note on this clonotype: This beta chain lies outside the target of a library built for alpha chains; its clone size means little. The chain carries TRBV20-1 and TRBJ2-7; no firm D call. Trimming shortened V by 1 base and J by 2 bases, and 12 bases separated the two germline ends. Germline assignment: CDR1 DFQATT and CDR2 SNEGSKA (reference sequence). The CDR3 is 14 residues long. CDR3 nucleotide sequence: TGCAGTGCTAGAGTGAGGAACGGTCCCTACGAGCAGTACTTC. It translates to CSARVRNGPYEQYF.

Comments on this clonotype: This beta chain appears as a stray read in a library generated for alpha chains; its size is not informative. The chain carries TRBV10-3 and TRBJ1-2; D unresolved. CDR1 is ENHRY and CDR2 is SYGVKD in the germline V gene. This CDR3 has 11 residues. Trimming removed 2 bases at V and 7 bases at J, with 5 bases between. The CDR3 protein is CAISEGFGYTF. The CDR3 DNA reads TGTGCCATCAGTGAGGGTTTTGGCTACACCTTC.

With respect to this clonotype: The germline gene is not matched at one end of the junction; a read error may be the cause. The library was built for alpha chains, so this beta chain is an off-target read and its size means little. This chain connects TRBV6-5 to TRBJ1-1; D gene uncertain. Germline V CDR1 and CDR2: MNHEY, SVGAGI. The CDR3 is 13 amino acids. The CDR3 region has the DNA TGTGTCAGCCAGTCAGTCATGAACACTGAAGCTTTCTTT. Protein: CVSQSVMNTEAFF.

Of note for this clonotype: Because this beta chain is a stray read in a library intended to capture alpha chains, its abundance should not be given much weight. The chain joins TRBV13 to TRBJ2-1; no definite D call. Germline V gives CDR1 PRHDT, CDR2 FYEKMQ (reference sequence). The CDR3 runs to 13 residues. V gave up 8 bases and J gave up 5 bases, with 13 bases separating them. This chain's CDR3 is CASVTAPHNEQFF. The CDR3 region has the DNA TGTGCCAGCGTTACGGCGCCACACAATGAGCAGTTCTTC.

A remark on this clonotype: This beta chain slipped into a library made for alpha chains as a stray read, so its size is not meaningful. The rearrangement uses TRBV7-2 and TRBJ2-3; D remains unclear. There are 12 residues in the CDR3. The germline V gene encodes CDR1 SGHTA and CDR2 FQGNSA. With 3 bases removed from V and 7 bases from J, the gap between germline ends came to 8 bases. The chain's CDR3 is CASSFGVYTQYF. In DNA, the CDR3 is TGTGCCAGCAGCTTTGGGGTGTATACGCAGTATTTT.

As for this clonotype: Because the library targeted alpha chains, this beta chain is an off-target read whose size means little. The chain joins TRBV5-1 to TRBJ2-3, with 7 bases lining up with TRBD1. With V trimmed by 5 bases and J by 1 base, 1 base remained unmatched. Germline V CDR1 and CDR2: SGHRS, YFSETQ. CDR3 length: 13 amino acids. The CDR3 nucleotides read TGCGCCAGCAGTGGACAGGGCACAGATACGCAGTATTTT. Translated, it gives CASSGQGTDTQYF.

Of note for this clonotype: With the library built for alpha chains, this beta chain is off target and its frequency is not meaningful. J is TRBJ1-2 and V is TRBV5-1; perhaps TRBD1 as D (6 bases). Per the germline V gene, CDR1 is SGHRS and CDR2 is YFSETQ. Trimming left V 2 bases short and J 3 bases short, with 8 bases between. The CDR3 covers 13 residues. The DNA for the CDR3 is TGCGCCAGCAGCTTTGCAGGGGACTATGGCTACACCTTC. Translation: CASSFAGDYGYTF. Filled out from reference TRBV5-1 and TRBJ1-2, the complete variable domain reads KAGVTQTPRYLIKTRGQQVTLSCSPISGHRSVSWYQQTPGQGLQFLFEYFSETQRNKGNFPGRFSGRQFSNSRSEMNVSTLELGDSALYLCASSFAGDYGYTFGSGTRLTVV.

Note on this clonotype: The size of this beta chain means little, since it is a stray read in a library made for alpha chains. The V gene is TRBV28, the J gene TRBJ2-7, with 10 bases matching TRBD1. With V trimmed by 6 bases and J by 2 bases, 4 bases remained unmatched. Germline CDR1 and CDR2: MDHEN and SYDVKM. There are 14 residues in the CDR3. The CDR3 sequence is CASRAGTGAYEQYF. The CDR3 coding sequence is TGTGCCAGCAGGGCCGGGACAGGGGCCTACGAGCAGTACTTC.

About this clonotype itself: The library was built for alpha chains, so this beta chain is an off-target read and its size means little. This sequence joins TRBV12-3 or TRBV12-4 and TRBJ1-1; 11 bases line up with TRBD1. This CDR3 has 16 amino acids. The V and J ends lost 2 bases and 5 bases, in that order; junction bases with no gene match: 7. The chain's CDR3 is CASSLMGTGGRTEAFF. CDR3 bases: TGTGCCAGCAGTTTAATGGGGACAGGGGGGAGGACTGAAGCTTTCTTT.

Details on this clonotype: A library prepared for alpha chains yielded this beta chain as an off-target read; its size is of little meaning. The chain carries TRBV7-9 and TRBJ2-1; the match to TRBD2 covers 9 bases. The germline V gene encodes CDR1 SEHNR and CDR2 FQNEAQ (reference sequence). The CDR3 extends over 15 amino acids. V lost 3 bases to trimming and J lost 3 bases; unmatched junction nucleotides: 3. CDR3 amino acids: CASSFVRGGYNEQFF. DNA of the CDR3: TGTGCCAGCAGCTTCGTGCGGGGGGGCTACAATGAGCAGTTCTTC. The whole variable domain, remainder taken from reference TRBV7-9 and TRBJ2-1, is DTGVSQNPRHKITKRGQNVTFRCDPISEHNRLYWYRQTLGQGPEFLTYFQNEAQLEKSRLLSDRFSAERPKGSFSTLEIQRTEQGDSAMYLCASSFVRGGYNEQFFGPGTRLTVL.

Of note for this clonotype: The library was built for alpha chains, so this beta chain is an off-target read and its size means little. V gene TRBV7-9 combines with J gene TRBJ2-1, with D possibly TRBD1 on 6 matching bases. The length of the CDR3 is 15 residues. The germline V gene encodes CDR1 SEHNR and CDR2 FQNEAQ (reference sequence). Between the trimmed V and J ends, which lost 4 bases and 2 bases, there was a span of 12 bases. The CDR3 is CASSYRDSAYNEQFF. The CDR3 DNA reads TGTGCCAGCAGCTACAGGGATTCCGCCTACAATGAGCAGTTCTTC.

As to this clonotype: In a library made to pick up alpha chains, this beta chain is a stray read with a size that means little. CDR3 DNA: TGTGCCAGCAGTTCCCTGAGCGGAGTATACGAGCAGTACTTC. Its protein is CASSSLSGVYEQYF. This chain joins TRBV6-5 and TRBJ2-7, with a weak D call TRBD2 (5 bases). Per the germline V gene, CDR1 is MNHEY and CDR2 is SVGAGI. The V gene lost 4 bases and the J gene lost 4 bases, with 14 bases spanning the gap. The CDR3 extends over 14 amino acids.

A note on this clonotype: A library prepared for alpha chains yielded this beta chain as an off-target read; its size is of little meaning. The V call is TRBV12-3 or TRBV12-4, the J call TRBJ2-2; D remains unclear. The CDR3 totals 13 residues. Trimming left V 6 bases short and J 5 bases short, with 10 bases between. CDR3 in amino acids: CASRGLGTGELFF. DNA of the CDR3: TGTGCCAGCAGGGGCCTGGGAACCGGGGAGCTGTTTTTT.

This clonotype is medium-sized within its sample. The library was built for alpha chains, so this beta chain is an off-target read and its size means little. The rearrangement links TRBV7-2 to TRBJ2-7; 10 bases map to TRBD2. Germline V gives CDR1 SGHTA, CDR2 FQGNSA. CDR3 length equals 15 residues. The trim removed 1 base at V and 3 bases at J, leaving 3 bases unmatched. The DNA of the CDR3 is TGTGCCAGCAGCTTAGGTACTAGCGGGATCTACGAGCAGTACTTC. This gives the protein CASSLGTSGIYEQYF.

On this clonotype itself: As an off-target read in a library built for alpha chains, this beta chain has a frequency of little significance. In nucleotides, the CDR3 is TGTGCCAGCAGATATCTGGGGAGAAACACTGAAGCTTTCTTT. Amino acid sequence: CASRYLGRNTEAFF. This chain connects TRBV6-5 to TRBJ1-1; unclear D gene. The germline V gene has CDR1 MNHEY and CDR2 SVGAGI. CDR3 length equals 14 residues. V gave up 6 bases and J gave up 2 bases, with 13 bases separating them.

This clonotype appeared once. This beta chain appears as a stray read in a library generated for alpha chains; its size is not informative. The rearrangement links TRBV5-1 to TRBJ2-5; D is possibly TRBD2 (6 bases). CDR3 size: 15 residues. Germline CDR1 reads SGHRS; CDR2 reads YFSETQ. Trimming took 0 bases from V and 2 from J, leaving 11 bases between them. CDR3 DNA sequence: TGCGCCAGCAGCTTGGCGGGGGACCTACAAGAGACCCAGTACTTC. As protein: CASSLAGDLQETQYF.

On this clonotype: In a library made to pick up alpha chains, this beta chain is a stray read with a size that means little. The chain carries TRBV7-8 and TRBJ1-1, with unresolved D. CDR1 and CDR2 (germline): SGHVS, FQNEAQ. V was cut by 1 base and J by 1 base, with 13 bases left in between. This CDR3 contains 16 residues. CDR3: CASSLGGGLANTEAFF. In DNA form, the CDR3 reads TGTGCCAGCAGCTTAGGGGGTGGACTGGCGAACACTGAAGCTTTCTTT.